This TCR beta chain is from a study of cytomegalovirus exposure and HLA in healthy donors. V lost 3 bases and J 0 bases, leaving 8 bases between the germline ends. The CDR3 runs to 14 residues. Germline V gives CDR1 MNHNS, CDR2 SASEGT. Clones were sequenced by immunoSEQ multiplex PCR, and TCRdb holds only the in-frame ones, with some missing. The table has 150,000 to 200,000 clones, around 89% seen once. The source is a man younger than 35 in good health and CMV-seronegative. V usage is TRBV6-1 and J usage is TRBJ1-2, with D hard to call. Specimen: PBMCs. In DNA form, the CDR3 reads TGTGCCAGCAGTGAGTCCAGGTCTAACTATGGCTACACCTTC. As protein: CASSESRSNYGYTF.